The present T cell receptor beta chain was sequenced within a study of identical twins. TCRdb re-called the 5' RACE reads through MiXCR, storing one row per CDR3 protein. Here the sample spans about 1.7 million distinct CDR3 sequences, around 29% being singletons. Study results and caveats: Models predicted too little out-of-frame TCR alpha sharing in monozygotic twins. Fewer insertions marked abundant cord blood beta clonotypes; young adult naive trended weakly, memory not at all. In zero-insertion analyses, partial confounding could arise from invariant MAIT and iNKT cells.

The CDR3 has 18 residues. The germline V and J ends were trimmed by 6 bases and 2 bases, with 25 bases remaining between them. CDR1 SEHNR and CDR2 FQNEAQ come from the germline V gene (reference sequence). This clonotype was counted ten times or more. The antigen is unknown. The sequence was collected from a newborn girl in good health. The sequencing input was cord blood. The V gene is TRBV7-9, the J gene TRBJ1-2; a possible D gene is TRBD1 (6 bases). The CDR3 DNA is TGTGCCAGCAGGTCGCCTGGGACAAGATACTTCATCAACTATGGCTACACCTTC. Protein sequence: CASRSPGTRYFINYGYTF. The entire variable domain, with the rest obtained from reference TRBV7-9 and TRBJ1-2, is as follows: DTGVSQNPRHKITKRGQNVTFRCDPISEHNRLYWYRQTLGQGPEFLTYFQNEAQLEKSRLLSDRFSAERPKGSFSTLEIQRTEQGDSAMYLCASRSPGTRYFINYGYTFGSGTRLTVV.